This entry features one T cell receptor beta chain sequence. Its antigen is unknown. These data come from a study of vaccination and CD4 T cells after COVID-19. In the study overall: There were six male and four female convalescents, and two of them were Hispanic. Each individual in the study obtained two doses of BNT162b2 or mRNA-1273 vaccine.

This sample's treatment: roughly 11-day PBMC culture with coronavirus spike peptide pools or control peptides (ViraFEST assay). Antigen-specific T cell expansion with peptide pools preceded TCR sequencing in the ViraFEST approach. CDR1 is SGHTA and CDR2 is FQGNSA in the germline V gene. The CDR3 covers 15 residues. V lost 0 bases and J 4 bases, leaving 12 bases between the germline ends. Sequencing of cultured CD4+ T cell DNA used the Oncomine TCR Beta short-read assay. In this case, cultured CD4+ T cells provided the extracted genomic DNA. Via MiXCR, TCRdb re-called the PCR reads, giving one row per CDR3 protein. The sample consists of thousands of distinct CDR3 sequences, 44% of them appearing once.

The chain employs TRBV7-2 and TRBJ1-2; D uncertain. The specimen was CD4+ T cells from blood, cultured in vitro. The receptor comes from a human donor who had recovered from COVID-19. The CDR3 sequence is CASSLAPRAPYGYTF. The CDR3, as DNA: TGTGCCAGCAGCTTAGCCCCGAGGGCCCCCTATGGCTACACCTTC.